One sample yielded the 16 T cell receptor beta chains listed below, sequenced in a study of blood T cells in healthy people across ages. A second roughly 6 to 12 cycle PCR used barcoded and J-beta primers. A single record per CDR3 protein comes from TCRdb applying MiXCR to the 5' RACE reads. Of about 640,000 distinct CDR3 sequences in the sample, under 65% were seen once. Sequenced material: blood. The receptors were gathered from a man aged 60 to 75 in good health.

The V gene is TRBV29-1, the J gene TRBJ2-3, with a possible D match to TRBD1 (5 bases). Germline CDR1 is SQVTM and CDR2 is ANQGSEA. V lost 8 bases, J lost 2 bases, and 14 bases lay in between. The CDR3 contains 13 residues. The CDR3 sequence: CSFAGHTTDTQYF. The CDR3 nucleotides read TGCAGCTTCGCAGGACACACCACAGATACGCAGTATTTT.

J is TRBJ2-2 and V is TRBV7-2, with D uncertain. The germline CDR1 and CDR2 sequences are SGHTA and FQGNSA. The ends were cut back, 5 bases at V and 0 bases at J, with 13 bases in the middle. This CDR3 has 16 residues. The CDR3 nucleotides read TGTGCCAGCAGCCTTACACCTAACCCGAACACCGGGGAGCTGTTTTTT. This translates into CASSLTPNPNTGELFF.

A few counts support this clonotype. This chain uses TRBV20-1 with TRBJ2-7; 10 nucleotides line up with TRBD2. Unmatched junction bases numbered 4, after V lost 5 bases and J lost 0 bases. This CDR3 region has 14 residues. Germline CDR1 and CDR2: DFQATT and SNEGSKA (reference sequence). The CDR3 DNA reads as TGCAGTGCTCCGAGGACTAGCGGCTCCTACGAGCAGTACTTC. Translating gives CSAPRTSGSYEQYF.

CDR3 amino acids: CAISGGQGAYEQYF. The CDR3, as DNA: TGTGCCATCAGTGGGGGACAGGGGGCTTACGAGCAGTACTTC. The V call is TRBV10-3, the J call TRBJ2-7; 12 positions match TRBD1. Losses at the gene ends were 4 bases for V and 4 bases for J; bases not matched to a gene: 2. Germline assignment: CDR1 ENHRY and CDR2 SYGVKD. CDR3 length: 14 residues.

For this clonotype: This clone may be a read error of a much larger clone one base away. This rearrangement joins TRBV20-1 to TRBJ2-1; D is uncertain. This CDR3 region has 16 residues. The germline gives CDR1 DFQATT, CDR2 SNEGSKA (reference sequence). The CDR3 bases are TGCAGTGCTAGAGTCCCTGGCGGCCTAGGAGACAATAAGCAGTTCTTC. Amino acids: CSARVPGGLGDNKQFF.

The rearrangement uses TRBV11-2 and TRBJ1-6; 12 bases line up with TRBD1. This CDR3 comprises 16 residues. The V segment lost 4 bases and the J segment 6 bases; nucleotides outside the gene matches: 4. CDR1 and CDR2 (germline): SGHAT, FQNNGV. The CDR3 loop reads CASSWGQGASNSPLHF. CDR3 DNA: TGTGCCAGCAGCTGGGGACAGGGGGCCAGTAATTCACCCCTCCACTTT.

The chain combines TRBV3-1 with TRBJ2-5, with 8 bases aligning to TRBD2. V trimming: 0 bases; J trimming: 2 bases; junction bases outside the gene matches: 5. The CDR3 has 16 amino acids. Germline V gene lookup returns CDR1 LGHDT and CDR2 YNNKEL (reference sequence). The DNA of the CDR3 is TGTGCCAGCAGCCAAGATGTAGCGGGGAGGCAAGAGACCCAGTACTTC. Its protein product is CASSQDVAGRQETQYF.

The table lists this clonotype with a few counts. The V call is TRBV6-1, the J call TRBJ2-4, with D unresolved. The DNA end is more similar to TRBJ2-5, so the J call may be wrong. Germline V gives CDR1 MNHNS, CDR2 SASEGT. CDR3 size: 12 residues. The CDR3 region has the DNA TGTGCCAGCAGCGCGGCTGGGGAGACCCAGTACTTC. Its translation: CASSAAGETQYF.

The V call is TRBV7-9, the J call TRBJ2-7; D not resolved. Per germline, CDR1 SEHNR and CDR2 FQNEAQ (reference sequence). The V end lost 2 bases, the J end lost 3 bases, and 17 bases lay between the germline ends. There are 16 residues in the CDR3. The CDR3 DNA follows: TGTGCCAGCAGCTTATCACTACGCAGAGGCCTCTACGAGCAGTACTTC. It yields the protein CASSLSLRRGLYEQYF.

The DNA of the CDR3 is TGTGCCATCCAGGGTGACACTGAAGCTTTCTTT. Its translation: CAIQGDTEAFF. This chain links TRBV10-3 with TRBJ1-1, with D possibly matching TRBD1 (5 bases). V lost 8 bases and J 3 bases, leaving 7 bases between the germline ends. In germline, CDR1 is ENHRY, CDR2 SYGVKD. This CDR3 is built from 11 residues.

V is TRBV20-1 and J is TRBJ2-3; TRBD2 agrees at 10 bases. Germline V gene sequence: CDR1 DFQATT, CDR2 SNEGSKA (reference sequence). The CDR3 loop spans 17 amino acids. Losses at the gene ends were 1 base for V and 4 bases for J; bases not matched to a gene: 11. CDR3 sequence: CSARAGWASGGSDTQYF. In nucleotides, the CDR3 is TGCAGTGCTAGAGCAGGCTGGGCTAGCGGGGGATCAGATACGCAGTATTTT.

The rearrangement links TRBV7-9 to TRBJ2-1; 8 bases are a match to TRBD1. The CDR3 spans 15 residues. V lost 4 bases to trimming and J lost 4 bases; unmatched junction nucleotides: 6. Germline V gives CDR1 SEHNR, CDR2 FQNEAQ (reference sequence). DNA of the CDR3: TGTGCCAGCAGCTCCCCAGGGGGCCGATACAATGAGCAGTTCTTC. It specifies CASSSPGGRYNEQFF.

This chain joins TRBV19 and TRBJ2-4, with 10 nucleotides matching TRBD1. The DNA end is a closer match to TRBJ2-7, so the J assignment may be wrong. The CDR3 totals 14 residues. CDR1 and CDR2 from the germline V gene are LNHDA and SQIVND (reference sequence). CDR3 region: CASSRQGASYEQYF. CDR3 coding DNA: TGTGCCAGTAGTCGACAGGGGGCGAGCTACGAGCAGTACTTC.

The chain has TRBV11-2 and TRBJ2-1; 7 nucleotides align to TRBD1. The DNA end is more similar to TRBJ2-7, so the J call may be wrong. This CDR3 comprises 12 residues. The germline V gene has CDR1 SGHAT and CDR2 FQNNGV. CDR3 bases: TGTGCCACCAAACAGGGGTACAATGAGCAGTACTTC. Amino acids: CATKQGYNEQYF.

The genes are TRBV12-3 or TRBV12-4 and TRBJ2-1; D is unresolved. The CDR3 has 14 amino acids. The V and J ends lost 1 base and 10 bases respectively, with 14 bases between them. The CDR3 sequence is CASSLGVIGREQFF. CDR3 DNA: TGTGCCAGCAGTTTAGGCGTTATTGGGCGGGAGCAGTTCTTC.

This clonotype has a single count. In nucleotides, the CDR3 is TGCAGTGCTTCCGGGCCTAATCAGCCCCAGCATTTT. This codes for CSASGPNQPQHF. The chain links TRBV20-1 to TRBJ1-5, with D unresolved. Germline V gene sequence: CDR1 DFQATT, CDR2 SNEGSKA (reference sequence). Trimming cost V 5 bases and J 4 bases, with 9 bases left between them. The length of the CDR3 is 12 residues.